These 29 T cell receptor beta chains came from one sample sequenced in a study of cytomegalovirus exposure and HLA in healthy donors. This PCR relied on a set of 60 Vbeta primers and 13 Jbeta primers. TCRdb's copy holds only in-frame clones and misses some; the assay was immunoSEQ multiplex PCR. The sample consists of about 150,000 clones, roughly 86% of them appearing once. Input material: PBMCs. These receptors all come from a woman between 35 and 50 years old in good health and CMV-seronegative.

A few counts support this clone. The chain joins TRBV4-1 to TRBJ1-1; 9 nucleotides line up with TRBD1. Germline V gene lookup returns CDR1 MGHRA and CDR2 YSYEKL. The length of the CDR3 is 15 residues. V shed 3 bases and J 6 bases; nucleotides not matched to a gene: 8. The CDR3 nucleotides read TGCGCCAGCAGCCACCCTGACAGGGGGAGGGCTGAAGCTTTCTTT. This sequence encodes CASSHPDRGRAEAFF.

The chain carries TRBV25-1 and TRBJ2-7; D is perhaps TRBD1 (5 bases). Germline CDR1 is MGHDK and CDR2 is SYGVNS. The CDR3 is made up of 14 amino acids. V shed 2 bases and J shed 0 bases, with 8 bases lying between them. The DNA for the CDR3 is TGTGCCAGCAGTGAAGGGGCCCGCTCCTACGAGCAGTACTTC. The encoded protein is CASSEGARSYEQYF.

The V and J genes are TRBV5-1 and TRBJ1-2; D perhaps matches TRBD1 (6 bases). Trimming took off 0 bases at V and 3 bases at J, with 12 bases between the two ends. The CDR3 extends over 15 amino acids. CDR1 and CDR2 (germline): SGHRS, YFSETQ. In nucleotides, the CDR3 is TGCGCCAGCAGCTTGGTGTCGGGGGGCGACTATGGCTACACCTTC. Amino acids: CASSLVSGGDYGYTF.

This rearrangement joins TRBV4-3 to TRBJ1-5; possible D gene TRBD1, 5 bases. V lost 1 base and J lost 5, with 12 bases in between. Germline V gene data show CDR1 as LGHNA and CDR2 as YSLEER. The CDR3 extends over 15 amino acids. CDR3 sequence (DNA): TGCGCCAGCAGCCAAGGCCTGGGGCAGGATCAGCCCCAGCATTTT. Translated: CASSQGLGQDQPQHF.

The chain recombines TRBV6-1 with TRBJ2-1, with TRBD2 identical over 8 bases. This CDR3 region has 14 residues. The trim removed 6 bases at V and 8 bases at J, leaving 9 bases unmatched. Germline assignment: CDR1 MNHNS and CDR2 SASEGT. The CDR3 DNA follows: TGTGCCAGCAGAACCCGCGGGAGGTCGGATGAGCAGTTCTTC. Translating it yields CASRTRGRSDEQFF.

The rearrangement joins TRBV5-1 to TRBJ2-1, with TRBD1 identical over 10 bases. The germline V gene encodes CDR1 SGHRS and CDR2 YFSETQ. CDR3 size: 16 residues. After removal of 4 bases from V and 9 bases from J, the junction contained 13 bases not matched to a gene. CDR3 nucleotides: TGCGCCAGCAGCGCACAAAGACAGGGGGCGGGTGGTGAGCAGTTCTTC. This encodes CASSAQRQGAGGEQFF.

J is TRBJ2-1 and V is TRBV11-3, with D perhaps TRBD1 (6 bases). Trimming shortened V by 6 bases and J by 4 bases, and 13 bases separated the two germline ends. The V gene's germline CDR1 is SGHNT and CDR2 YENEEA. The CDR3 length is 14 residues. The CDR3 is CASREDSLYNEQFF. In DNA form, the CDR3 reads TGTGCCAGCAGGGAGGACAGTTTATACAATGAGCAGTTCTTC.

This rearrangement joins TRBV19 to TRBJ1-5; 7 bases are a match to TRBD1. Germline V gene data show CDR1 as LNHDA and CDR2 as SQIVND (reference sequence). This CDR3 comprises 16 residues. J lost 7 bases, V lost 4 bases, and 13 bases had no gene match. CDR3: CASSSPSPTGVQPQHF. DNA of the CDR3: TGTGCCAGTAGTAGCCCCTCCCCCACAGGGGTCCAGCCCCAGCATTTT.

This chain uses TRBV11-1 with TRBJ2-7; 8 bases are a match to TRBD2. Trimming removed 3 bases from V and 3 bases from J; junction bases left unmatched: 4. Germline V gene sequence: CDR1 SGHAT, CDR2 FQDESV (reference sequence). The CDR3 covers 14 residues. CDR3 sequence reads: CASSFLAGYYEQYF. Here the CDR3 DNA reads TGTGCCAGCAGCTTCTTAGCGGGGTACTACGAGCAGTACTTC.

As DNA, the CDR3 is TGTGCCAGCAGATCTCTGTATAATTCACCCCTCCACTTT. Amino acid sequence: CASRSLYNSPLHF. This chain connects TRBV28 to TRBJ1-6; D unresolved. The CDR3 consists of 13 residues. V lost 6 bases, J lost 4 bases, and 7 bases lay in between. CDR1 MDHEN and CDR2 SYDVKM come from the germline V gene.

V and J are TRBV6-5 and TRBJ2-1, with TRBD2 as a possible D gene (5 bases). The V end lost 6 bases, the J end lost 0 bases, and 6 bases lay between the germline ends. The CDR3 runs 13 residues. Germline V gives CDR1 MNHEY, CDR2 SVGAGI. The CDR3 bases are TGTGCCAGCAGCACTAGCTCCTACAATGAGCAGTTCTTC. Protein: CASSTSSYNEQFF.

The chain carries TRBV7-2 and TRBJ2-7, with D maybe TRBD2 (5 bases). This CDR3 has 15 residues. Germline V gene lookup returns CDR1 SGHTA and CDR2 FQGNSA. V was shortened by 0 bases and J by 3 bases, with 12 bases between the two germline ends. The CDR3 DNA sequence: TGTGCCAGCAGCTTAGCCCGACCTGCGGGCTACGAGCAGTACTTC. Translation gives CASSLARPAGYEQYF.

This chain joins TRBV28 and TRBJ2-7; 13 nucleotides align to TRBD2. V lost 4 bases to trimming and J lost 5 bases; unmatched junction nucleotides: 14. The CDR3 totals 18 residues. CDR1 and CDR2 from the germline V gene are MDHEN and SYDVKM. CDR3 residues: CASSSTKLAGGHWDEQYF. The CDR3 bases are TGTGCCAGCAGTTCCACTAAACTAGCGGGAGGGCATTGGGACGAGCAGTACTTC.

V gene TRBV2 combines with J gene TRBJ2-5; 11 bases align to TRBD2. CDR1 SNHLY and CDR2 FYNNEI come from the germline V gene. The CDR3 covers 16 residues. J was trimmed by 5 bases and V by 6 bases; bases with no gene match: 11. CDR3: CASSSGTSGRRETQYF. The CDR3 bases are TGTGCCAGCAGCTCCGGGACTAGCGGTAGAAGGGAGACCCAGTACTTC.

The chain recombines TRBV7-9 with TRBJ1-2; no firm D call. CDR1 is SEHNR and CDR2 is FQNEAQ in the germline V gene (reference sequence). Trimming cost V 6 bases and J 0 bases, with 8 bases left between them. The CDR3 is 13 amino acids. The CDR3 region has the DNA TGTGCCAGCAGGGCGACACCTAACTATGGCTACACCTTC. This translates into CASRATPNYGYTF.

The chain joins TRBV11-1 to TRBJ2-5, with 11 bases lining up with TRBD2. The CDR3 is 16 amino acids. Looked up from germline, CDR1 is SGHAT and CDR2 is FQDESV (reference sequence). The ends lost 5 bases at V and 4 bases at J; junction bases unmatched: 9. CDR3 coding DNA: TGTGCCAGCAGCCAGGGTGGTCTAGCGGGAGGAGAGACCCAGTACTTC. Its translation: CASSQGGLAGGETQYF. The entire variable domain, with the rest obtained from reference TRBV11-1 and TRBJ2-5, is as follows: EAEVAQSPRYKITEKSQAVAFWCDPISGHATLYWYRQILGQGPELLVQFQDESVVDDSQLPKDRFSAERLKGVDSTLKIQPAELGDSAMYLCASSQGGLAGGETQYFGPGTRLLVL.

This chain joins TRBV11-3 and TRBJ2-2, with a weak D call TRBD1 (6 bases). V gave up 2 bases and J gave up 3 bases, with 16 bases separating them. Germline assignment: CDR1 SGHNT and CDR2 YENEEA. CDR3 size: 17 residues. DNA for the CDR3: TGTGCCAGCAGCTTATTCAGGGGTTTGAGGGACACCGGGGAGCTGTTTTTT. It translates to CASSLFRGLRDTGELFF.

The chain employs TRBV5-1 and TRBJ2-5; tentatively, D is TRBD2 (6 bases). This CDR3 is built from 16 residues. The V and J ends lost 4 bases and 0 bases respectively, with 16 bases between them. Germline lookup yields CDR1 SGHRS and CDR2 YFSETQ. The CDR3 coding sequence is TGCGCCAGCAGCAAACGGAGCGGGCTGAACCAAGAGACCCAGTACTTC. As protein: CASSKRSGLNQETQYF.

This chain links TRBV9 with TRBJ1-4, with D unresolved. Germline V CDR1 and CDR2: SGDLS, YYNGEE. This CDR3 contains 17 residues. V was trimmed by 0 bases and J by 7 bases, leaving 19 bases between them. The CDR3 sequence: CASSVARGWPVSEKLFF. The CDR3 DNA reads TGTGCCAGCAGCGTAGCTCGAGGGTGGCCCGTGAGTGAAAAACTGTTTTTT.

In this sample, this clone turned up once. This chain joins TRBV6-5 and TRBJ2-5, with D tentatively TRBD2 (6 bases). The CDR3 spans 14 residues. Trimming cost V 10 bases and J 2 bases, with 17 bases left between them. Germline CDR1 is MNHEY and CDR2 is SVGAGI. Written as DNA, the CDR3 is TGTGCCACCACGCGGGATAGCGGACAAGAGACCCAGTACTTC. It translates to CATTRDSGQETQYF.

Of note for this clone: Its ends do not fully match the called genes, so a read error is possible. The rearrangement links TRBV7-9 to TRBJ1-2; 7 bases are a match to TRBD1. This CDR3 region has 17 residues. Germline loops: CDR1 SEHNR, CDR2 FQNEAQ (reference sequence). CDR3 in amino acids: CSSSLRQGSGINYGYTF. CDR3 sequence (DNA): TGTTCCAGCAGCCTAAGACAGGGATCGGGTATTAACTATGGCTACACCTTC.

A few counts support this clone. V usage is TRBV5-8 and J usage is TRBJ2-3, with 10 bases aligning to TRBD2. The germline V gene has CDR1 SGHTS and CDR2 YDEGEE. J lost 2 bases, V lost 0 bases, and 3 bases had no gene match. This CDR3 has 16 amino acids. CDR3 loop: CASSLGTSGFTDTQYF. CDR3 nucleotides: TGTGCCAGCAGCTTGGGGACTAGCGGATTCACAGATACGCAGTATTTT.

V is TRBV18 and J is TRBJ2-4; D perhaps matches TRBD1 (5 bases). The CDR3 covers 17 residues. V was trimmed by 6 bases and J by 0 bases, leaving 18 bases between them. Germline CDR1 reads KGHSH; CDR2 reads LQKENI. The chain's CDR3 is CASSLLGHLLAKNIQYF. CDR3 bases: TGTGCCAGCTCGCTCCTAGGACACCTATTAGCCAAAAACATTCAGTACTTC.

The chain couples TRBV4-3 to TRBJ1-4; 9 nucleotides agree with TRBD1. The CDR3 sequence is 16 residues long. With V trimmed by 4 bases and J by 3 bases, 6 bases remained unmatched. Germline CDR1 and CDR2: LGHNA and YSLEER. In DNA form, the CDR3 reads TGCGCCAGCAGCCGGGACAGGGATATGGCTAATGAAAAACTGTTTTTT. Its translation: CASSRDRDMANEKLFF.

V usage is TRBV15 and J usage is TRBJ2-1; 7 bases fit TRBD2. The germline gives CDR1 LNHNV, CDR2 YYDKDF (reference sequence). CDR3 length equals 14 residues. The junction had 11 bases not matched to a gene; V was cut back by 8 bases and J by 7 bases. The CDR3 spells CATRTSGKGNEQFF. The CDR3 bases are TGTGCCACCCGGACCAGCGGGAAGGGAAATGAGCAGTTCTTC.

The chain links TRBV6-5 to TRBJ2-7; D is perhaps TRBD2 (6 bases). Between the trimmed V and J ends, which lost 4 bases and 3 bases, there was a span of 10 bases. CDR1 is MNHEY and CDR2 is SVGAGI in the germline V gene. The CDR3 spans 13 residues. CDR3 nucleotides: TGTGCCAGCAGTTCCCGGGAGTTCTACGAGCAGTACTTC. It specifies CASSSREFYEQYF.

This clone was detected only a few times. This specimen includes other DNA sequences encoding the same CDR3. The chain has TRBV7-9 and TRBJ2-5, with D uncertain. V dropped 5 bases and J dropped 1 base, with 2 bases sitting between them. Germline V CDR1 and CDR2: SEHNR, FQNEAQ (reference sequence). This CDR3 spans 11 amino acids. Here the CDR3 reads CASSRQETQYF. In DNA form, the CDR3 reads TGTGCCAGCAGCCGCCAAGAGACCCAGTACTTC.

The CDR3: CASSFTGPYEAQYF. The CDR3 bases are TGTGCCAGCAGCTTTACAGGACCTTACGAGGCGCAGTATTTT. This sequence joins TRBV11-3 and TRBJ2-3; perhaps TRBD1 as D (5 bases). Per germline, CDR1 SGHNT and CDR2 YENEEA. Trimming removed 3 bases at V and 10 bases at J, with 17 bases between. The CDR3 is 14 amino acids.

This clone was seen a handful of times. The chain combines TRBV14 with TRBJ2-1, with 9 bases fitting TRBD2. Per germline, CDR1 SGHDN and CDR2 FVKESK. The CDR3 runs to 13 residues. V lost 4 bases, J lost 8 bases, and 3 bases stayed unmatched. CDR3 region: CASSRGLAHEQFF. The DNA for the CDR3 is TGTGCCAGCAGCCGGGGACTAGCCCATGAGCAGTTCTTC.